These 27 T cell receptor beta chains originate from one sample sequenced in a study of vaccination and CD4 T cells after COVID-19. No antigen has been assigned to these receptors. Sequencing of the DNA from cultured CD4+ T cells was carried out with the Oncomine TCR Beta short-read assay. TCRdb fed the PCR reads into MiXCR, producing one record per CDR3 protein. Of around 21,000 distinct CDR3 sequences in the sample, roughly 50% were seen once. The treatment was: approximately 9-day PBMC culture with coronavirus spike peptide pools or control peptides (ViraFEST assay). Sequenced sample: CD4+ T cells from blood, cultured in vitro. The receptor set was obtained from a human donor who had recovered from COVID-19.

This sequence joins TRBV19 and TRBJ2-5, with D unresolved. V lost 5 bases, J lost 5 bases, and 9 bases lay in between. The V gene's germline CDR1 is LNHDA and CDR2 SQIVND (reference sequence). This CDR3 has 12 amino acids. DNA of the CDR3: TGTGCCAGTAGTCCGGTCGGGGAGACCCAGTACTTC. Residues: CASSPVGETQYF.

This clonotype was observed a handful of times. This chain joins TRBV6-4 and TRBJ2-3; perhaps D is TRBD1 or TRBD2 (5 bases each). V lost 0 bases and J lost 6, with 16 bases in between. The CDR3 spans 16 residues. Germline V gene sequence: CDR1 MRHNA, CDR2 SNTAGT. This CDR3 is CASSDSATGPQDTQYF. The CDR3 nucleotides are TGTGCCAGCAGTGACTCGGCCACGGGGCCTCAGGATACGCAGTATTTT.

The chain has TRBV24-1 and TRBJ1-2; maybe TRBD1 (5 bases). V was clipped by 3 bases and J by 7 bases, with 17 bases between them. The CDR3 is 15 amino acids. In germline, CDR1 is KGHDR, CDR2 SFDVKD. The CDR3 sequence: CATSDPGTLPGGYTF. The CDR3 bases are TGTGCCACCAGTGATCCAGGGACCCTACCCGGTGGCTACACCTTC.

The CDR3 sequence is CSALRSDTQYF. CDR3 coding DNA: TGCAGTGCTCTGAGATCTGATACGCAGTATTTT. V and J are TRBV20-1 and TRBJ2-3, with no clear D. The ends were cut back, 5 bases at V and 6 bases at J, with 9 bases in the middle. This CDR3 has 11 amino acids. Germline assignment: CDR1 DFQATT and CDR2 SNEGSKA (reference sequence).

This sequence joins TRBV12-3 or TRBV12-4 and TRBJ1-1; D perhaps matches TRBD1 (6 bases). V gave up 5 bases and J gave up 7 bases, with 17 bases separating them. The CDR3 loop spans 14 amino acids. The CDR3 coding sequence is TGTGCCAGCAGTGGCGACAGGCTTCCGAATGAAGCTTTCTTT. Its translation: CASSGDRLPNEAFF.

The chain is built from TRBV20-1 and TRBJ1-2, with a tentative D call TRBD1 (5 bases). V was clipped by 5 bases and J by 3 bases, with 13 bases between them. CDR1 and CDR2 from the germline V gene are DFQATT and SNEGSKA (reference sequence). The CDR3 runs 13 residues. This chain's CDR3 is CSAPGQTDYGYTF. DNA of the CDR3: TGCAGTGCTCCCGGGCAGACAGACTATGGCTACACCTTC.

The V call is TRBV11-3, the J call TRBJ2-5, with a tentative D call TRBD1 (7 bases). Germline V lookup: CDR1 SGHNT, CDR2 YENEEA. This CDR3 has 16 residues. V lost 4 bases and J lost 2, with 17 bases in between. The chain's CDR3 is CASSSAGQRVQETQYF. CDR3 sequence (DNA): TGTGCCAGCAGCTCCGCGGGACAGAGAGTACAAGAGACCCAGTACTTC.

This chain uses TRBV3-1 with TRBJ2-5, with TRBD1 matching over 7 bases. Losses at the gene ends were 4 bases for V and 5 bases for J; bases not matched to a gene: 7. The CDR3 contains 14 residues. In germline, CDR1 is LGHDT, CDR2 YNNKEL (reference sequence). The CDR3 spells CASSRSTGQETQYF. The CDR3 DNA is TGTGCCAGCAGCCGAAGTACGGGACAGGAGACCCAGTACTTC.

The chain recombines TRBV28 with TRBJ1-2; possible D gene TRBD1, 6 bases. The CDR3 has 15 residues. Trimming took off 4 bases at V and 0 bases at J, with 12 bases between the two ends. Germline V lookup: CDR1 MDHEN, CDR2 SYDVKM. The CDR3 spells CASSSLTGTNYGYTF. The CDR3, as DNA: TGTGCCAGCAGTTCTCTCACAGGGACTAACTATGGCTACACCTTC.

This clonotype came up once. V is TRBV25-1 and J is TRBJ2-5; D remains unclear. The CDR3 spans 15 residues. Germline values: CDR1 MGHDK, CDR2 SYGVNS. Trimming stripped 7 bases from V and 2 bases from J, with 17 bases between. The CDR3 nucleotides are TGTGCCAGCACCCGCTCCCTAGATCGACAAGAGACCCAGTACTTC. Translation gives CASTRSLDRQETQYF.

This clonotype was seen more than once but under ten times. The CDR3 loop reads CASSYSSGGPQNIQYF. The CDR3 nucleotides are TGTGCCAGCAGTTACTCGTCGGGAGGGCCGCAAAACATTCAGTACTTC. This chain uses TRBV6-2 or TRBV6-3 with TRBJ2-4, with TRBD2 identical over 8 bases. V shed 0 bases, J shed 5 bases, and the junction held 6 bases outside the gene matches. Per the germline V gene, CDR1 is MNHEY and CDR2 is SVGEGT. CDR3 length: 16 amino acids.

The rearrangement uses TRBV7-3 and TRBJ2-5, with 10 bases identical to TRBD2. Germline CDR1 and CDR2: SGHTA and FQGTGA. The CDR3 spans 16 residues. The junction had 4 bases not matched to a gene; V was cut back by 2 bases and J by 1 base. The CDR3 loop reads CASSLGPSGGQETQYF. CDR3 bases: TGTGCCAGCAGCTTAGGTCCTAGCGGGGGCCAAGAGACCCAGTACTTC.

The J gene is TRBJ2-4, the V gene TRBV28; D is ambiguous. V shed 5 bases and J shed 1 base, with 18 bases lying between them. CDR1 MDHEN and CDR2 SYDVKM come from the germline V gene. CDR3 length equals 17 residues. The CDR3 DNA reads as TGTGCCAGCAGTCTCCCCCGACAAACACAGGCCAAAAACATTCAGTACTTC. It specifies CASSLPRQTQAKNIQYF. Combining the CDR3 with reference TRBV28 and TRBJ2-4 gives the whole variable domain DVKVTQSSRYLVKRTGEKVFLECVQDMDHENMFWYRQDPGLGLRLIYFSYDVKMKEKGDIPEGYSVSREKKERFSLILESASTNQTSMYLCASSLPRQTQAKNIQYFGAGTRLSVL.

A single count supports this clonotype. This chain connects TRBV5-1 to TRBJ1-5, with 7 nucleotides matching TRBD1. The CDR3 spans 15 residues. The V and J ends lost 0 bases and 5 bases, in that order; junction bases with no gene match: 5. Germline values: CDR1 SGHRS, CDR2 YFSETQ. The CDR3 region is CASSLEGGGDQPQHF. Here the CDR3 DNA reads TGCGCCAGCAGCTTGGAAGGGGGCGGAGATCAGCCCCAGCATTTT.

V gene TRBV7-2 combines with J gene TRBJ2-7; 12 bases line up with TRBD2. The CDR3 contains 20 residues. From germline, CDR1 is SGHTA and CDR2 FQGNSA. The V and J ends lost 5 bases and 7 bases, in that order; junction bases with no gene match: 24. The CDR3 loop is CASSRTSLTGLAGRWMEQYF. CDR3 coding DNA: TGTGCCAGCAGCCGCACCTCCCTGACGGGACTAGCGGGCCGGTGGATGGAGCAGTACTTC.

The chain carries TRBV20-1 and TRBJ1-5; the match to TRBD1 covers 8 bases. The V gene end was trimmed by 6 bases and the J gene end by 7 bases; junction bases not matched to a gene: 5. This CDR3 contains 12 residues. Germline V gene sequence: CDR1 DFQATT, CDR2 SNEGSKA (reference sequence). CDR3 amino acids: CSAQTGVQPQHF. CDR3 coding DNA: TGCAGTGCCCAGACAGGGGTCCAGCCCCAGCATTTT.

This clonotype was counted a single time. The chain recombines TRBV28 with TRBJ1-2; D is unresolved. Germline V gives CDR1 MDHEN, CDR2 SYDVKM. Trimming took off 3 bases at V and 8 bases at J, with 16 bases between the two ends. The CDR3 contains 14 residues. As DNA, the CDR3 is TGTGCCAGCAGTTTTACCCAAAAAGGCCGCGGCTACACCTTC. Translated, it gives CASSFTQKGRGYTF.

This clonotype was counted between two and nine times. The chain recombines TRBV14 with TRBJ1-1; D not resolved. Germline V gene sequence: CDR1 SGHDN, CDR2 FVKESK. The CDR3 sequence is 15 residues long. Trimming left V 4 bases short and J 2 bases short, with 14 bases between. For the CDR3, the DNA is TGTGCCAGCAGCCCCTTCAGACTGACAAACACTGAAGCTTTCTTT. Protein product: CASSPFRLTNTEAFF.

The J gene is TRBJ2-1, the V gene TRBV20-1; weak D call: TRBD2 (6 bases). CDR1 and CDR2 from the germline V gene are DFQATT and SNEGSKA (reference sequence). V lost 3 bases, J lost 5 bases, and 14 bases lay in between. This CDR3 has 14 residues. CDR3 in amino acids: CSASGGGTNNEQFF. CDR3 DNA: TGCAGTGCTAGCGGTGGCGGGACCAACAATGAGCAGTTCTTC.

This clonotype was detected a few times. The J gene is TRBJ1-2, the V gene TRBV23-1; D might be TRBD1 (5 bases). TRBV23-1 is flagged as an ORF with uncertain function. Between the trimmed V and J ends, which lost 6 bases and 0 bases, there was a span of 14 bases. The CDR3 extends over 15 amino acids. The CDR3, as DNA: TGCGCCAGCAGCAATCGACAGCTTACTAACTATGGCTACACCTTC. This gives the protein CASSNRQLTNYGYTF.

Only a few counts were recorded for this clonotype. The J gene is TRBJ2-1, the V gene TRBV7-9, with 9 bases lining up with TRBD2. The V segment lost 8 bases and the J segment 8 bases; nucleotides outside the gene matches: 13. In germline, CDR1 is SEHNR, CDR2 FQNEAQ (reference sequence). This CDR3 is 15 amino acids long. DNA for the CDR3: TGTGCCAGCTTAGCGGGAGACTCCTCTGGGGATGAGCAGTTCTTC. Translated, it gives CASLAGDSSGDEQFF.

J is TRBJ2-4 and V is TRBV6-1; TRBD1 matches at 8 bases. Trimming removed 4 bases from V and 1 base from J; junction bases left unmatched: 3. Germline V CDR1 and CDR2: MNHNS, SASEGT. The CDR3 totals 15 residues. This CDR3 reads CASSARQGAKNIQYF. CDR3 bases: TGTGCCAGCAGTGCGCGACAGGGGGCCAAAAACATTCAGTACTTC.

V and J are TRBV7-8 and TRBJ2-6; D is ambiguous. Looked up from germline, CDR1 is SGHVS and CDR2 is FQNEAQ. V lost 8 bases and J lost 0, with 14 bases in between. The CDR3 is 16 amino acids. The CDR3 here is CASVLSSSSGANVLTF. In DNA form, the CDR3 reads TGTGCCAGCGTGCTCAGTTCTTCCTCTGGGGCCAACGTCCTGACTTTC.

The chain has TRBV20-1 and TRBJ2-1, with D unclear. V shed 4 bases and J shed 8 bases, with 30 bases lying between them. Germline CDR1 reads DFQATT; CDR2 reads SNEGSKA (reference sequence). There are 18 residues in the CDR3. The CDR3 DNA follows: TGCAGTGCTAATTTCCCGTCTACCAGCGCTGGTTGGTTGGATGAGCAGTTCTTC. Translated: CSANFPSTSAGWLDEQFF.

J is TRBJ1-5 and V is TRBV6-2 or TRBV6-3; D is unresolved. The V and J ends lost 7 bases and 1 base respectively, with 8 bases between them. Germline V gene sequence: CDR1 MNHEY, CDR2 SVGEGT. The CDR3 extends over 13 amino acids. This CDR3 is CASTPRSNQPQHF. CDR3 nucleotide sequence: TGTGCCAGCACCCCGCGAAGCAATCAGCCCCAGCATTTT.

The CDR3 reads CASSQDGFPYEQYF. DNA for the CDR3: TGTGCCAGCAGCCAAGATGGGTTTCCGTACGAGCAGTACTTC. This chain uses TRBV14 with TRBJ2-7; the D is unclear. Germline V gene sequence: CDR1 SGHDN, CDR2 FVKESK. CDR3 length: 14 amino acids. Trimming took 0 bases from V and 4 from J, leaving 10 bases between them. The variable domain in full, with the rest retrieved from reference TRBV14 and TRBJ2-7, is EAGVTQFPSHSVIEKGQTVTLRCDPISGHDNLYWYRRVMGKEIKFLLHFVKESKQDESGMPNNRFLAERTGGTYSTLKVQPAELEDSGVYFCASSQDGFPYEQYFGPGTRLTVT.

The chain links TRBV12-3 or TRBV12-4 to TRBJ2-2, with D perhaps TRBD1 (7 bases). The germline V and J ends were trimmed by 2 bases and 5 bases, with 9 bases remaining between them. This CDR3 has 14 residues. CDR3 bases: TGTGCCAGCAGTTTACAGGGGGGAACCGGGGAGCTGTTTTTT. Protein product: CASSLQGGTGELFF.